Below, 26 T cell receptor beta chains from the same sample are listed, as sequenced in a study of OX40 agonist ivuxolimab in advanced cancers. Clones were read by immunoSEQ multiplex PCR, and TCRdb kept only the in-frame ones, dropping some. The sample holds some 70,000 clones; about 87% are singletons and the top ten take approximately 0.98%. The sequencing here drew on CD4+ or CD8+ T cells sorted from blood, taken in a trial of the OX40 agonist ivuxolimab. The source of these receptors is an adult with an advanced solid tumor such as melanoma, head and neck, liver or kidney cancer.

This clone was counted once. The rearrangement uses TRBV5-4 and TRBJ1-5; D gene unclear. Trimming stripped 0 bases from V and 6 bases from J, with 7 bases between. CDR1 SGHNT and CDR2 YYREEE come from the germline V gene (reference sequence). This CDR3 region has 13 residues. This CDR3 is CASSLAGGQPQHF. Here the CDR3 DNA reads TGTGCCAGCAGCTTGGCGGGAGGTCAGCCCCAGCATTTT.

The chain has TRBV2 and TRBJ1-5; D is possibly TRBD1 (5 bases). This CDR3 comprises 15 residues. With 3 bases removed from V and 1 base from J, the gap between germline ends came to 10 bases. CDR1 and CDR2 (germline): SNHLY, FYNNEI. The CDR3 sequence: CASSEWGGSNQPQHF. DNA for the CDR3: TGTGCCAGCAGTGAGTGGGGGGGAAGCAATCAGCCCCAGCATTTT.

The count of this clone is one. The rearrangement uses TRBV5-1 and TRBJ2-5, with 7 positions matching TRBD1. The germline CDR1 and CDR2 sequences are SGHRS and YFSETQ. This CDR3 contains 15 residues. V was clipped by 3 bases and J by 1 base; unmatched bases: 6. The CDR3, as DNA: TGCGCCAGCAGCTGGAGACAGGGTAGCCAAGAGACCCAGTACTTC. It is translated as CASSWRQGSQETQYF. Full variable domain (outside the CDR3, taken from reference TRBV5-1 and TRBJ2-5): KAGVTQTPRYLIKTRGQQVTLSCSPISGHRSVSWYQQTPGQGLQFLFEYFSETQRNKGNFPGRFSGRQFSNSRSEMNVSTLELGDSALYLCASSWRQGSQETQYFGPGTRLLVL.

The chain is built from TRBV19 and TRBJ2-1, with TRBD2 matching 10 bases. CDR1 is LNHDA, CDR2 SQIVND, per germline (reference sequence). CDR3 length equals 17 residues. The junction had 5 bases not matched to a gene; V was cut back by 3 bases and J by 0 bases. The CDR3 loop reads CASSMRASGGSYNEQFF. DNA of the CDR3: TGTGCCAGTAGTATGAGGGCTAGCGGGGGCTCCTACAATGAGCAGTTCTTC.

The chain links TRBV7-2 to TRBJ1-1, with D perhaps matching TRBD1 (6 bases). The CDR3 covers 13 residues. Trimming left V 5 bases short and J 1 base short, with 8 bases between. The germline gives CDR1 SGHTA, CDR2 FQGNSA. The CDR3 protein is CASSGGKNTEAFF. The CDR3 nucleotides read TGTGCCAGCAGCGGGGGCAAGAACACTGAAGCTTTCTTT.

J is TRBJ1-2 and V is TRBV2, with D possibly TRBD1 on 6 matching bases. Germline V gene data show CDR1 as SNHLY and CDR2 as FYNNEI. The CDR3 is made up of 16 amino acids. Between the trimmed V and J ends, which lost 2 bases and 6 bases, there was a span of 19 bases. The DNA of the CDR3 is TGTGCCAGCAGTGAATTCGCCGGGACACAATTTGATGGCTACACCTTC. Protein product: CASSEFAGTQFDGYTF.

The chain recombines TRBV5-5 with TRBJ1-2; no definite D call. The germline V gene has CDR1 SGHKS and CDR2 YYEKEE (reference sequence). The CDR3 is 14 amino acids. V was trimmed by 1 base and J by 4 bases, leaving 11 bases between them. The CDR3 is CASSLSPTTYGYTF. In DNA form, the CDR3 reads TGTGCCAGCAGCTTGAGCCCCACAACCTATGGCTACACCTTC. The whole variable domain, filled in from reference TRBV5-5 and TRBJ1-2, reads DAGVTQSPTHLIKTRGQQVTLRCSPISGHKSVSWYQQVLGQGPQFIFQYYEKEERGRGNFPDRFSARQFPNYSSELNVNALLLGDSALYLCASSLSPTTYGYTFGSGTRLTVV.

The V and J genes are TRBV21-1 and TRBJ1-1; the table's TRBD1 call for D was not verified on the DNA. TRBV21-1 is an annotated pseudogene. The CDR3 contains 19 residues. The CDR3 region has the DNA TGTGCCAGCAGCAAACCCAGACGGGGGACAGGGGCTGGGGACACTGAAGCTTTCTTT. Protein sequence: CASSKPRRGTGAGDTEAFF.

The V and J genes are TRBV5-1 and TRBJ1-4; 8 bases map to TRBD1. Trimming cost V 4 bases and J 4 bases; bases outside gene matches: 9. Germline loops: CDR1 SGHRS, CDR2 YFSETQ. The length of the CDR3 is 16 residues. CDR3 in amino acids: CASSPGTGAYNEKLFF. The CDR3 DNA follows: TGCGCCAGCAGCCCGGGGACAGGAGCCTATAATGAAAAACTGTTTTTT.

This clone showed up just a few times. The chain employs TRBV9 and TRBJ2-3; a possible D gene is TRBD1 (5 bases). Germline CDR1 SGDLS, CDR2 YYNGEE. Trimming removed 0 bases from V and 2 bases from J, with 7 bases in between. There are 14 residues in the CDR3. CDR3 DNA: TGTGCCAGCAGCGTAGGACAGAACACAGATACGCAGTATTTT. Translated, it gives CASSVGQNTDTQYF.

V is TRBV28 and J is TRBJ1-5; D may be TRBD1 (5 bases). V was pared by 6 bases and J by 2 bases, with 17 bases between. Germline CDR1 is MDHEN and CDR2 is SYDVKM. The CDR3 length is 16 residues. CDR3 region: CASRPHPQGRNQPQHF. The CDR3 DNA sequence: TGTGCCAGCAGACCCCACCCCCAGGGACGCAATCAGCCCCAGCATTTT.

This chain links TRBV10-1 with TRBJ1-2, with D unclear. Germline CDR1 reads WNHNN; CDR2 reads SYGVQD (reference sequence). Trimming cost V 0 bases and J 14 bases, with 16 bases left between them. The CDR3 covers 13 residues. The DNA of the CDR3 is TGCGCCAGCAGTGAGTCGCGCGACCTCCCAGAGACCTTC. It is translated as CASSESRDLPETF.

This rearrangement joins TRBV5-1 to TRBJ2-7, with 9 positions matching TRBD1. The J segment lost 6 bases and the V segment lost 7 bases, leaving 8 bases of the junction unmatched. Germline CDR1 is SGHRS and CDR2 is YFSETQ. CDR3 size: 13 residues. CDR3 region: CASFLGQGTEQYF. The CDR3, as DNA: TGCGCCAGCTTTCTGGGACAGGGAACCGAGCAGTACTTC.

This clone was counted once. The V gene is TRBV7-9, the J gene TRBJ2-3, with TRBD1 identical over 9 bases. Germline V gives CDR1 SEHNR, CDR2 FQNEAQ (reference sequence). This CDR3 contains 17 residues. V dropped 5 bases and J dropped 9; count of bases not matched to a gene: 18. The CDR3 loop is CASSPLTGTGFGVTQYF. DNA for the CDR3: TGTGCCAGCAGCCCCCTCACTGGGACAGGGTTCGGGGTCACGCAGTATTTT.

The DNA of the CDR3 is TGTGCCAGTAGTCCGACTAGCAGGTACAATGAGCAGTTCTTC. The encoded protein is CASSPTSRYNEQFF. The rearrangement joins TRBV19 to TRBJ2-1, with 7 bases matching TRBD2. After removal of 5 bases from V and 4 bases from J, the junction contained 5 bases not matched to a gene. This CDR3 has 14 amino acids. Germline V gives CDR1 LNHDA, CDR2 SQIVND (reference sequence). Supplemented by reference TRBV19 and TRBJ2-1, the full variable domain reads DGGITQSPKYLFRKEGQNVTLSCEQNLNHDAMYWYRQDPGQGLRLIYYSQIVNDFQKGDIAEGYSVSREKKESFPLTVTSAQKNPTAFYLCASSPTSRYNEQFFGPGTRLTVL.

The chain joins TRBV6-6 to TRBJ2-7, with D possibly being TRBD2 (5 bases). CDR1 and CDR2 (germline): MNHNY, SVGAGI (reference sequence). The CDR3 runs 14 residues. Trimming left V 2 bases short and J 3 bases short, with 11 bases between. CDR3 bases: TGTGCCAGCAGTTACCCCGGGATAAGCTACGAGCAGTACTTC. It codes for CASSYPGISYEQYF.

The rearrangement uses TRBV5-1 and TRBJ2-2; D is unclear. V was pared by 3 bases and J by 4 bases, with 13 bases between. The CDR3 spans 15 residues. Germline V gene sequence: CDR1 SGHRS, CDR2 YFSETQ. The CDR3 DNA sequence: TGCGCCAGCAGCTCAACCGGAATAGGCACCGGGGAGCTGTTTTTT. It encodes CASSSTGIGTGELFF.

This CDR3 is CASSWGGGLAGGPEFF. The CDR3 nucleotides read TGTGCCAGCAGCTGGGGGGGAGGTCTAGCGGGAGGGCCTGAGTTCTTC. The J gene is TRBJ2-1, the V gene TRBV7-8, with 12 bases matching TRBD2. The J segment lost 14 bases and the V segment lost 4 bases, leaving 15 bases of the junction unmatched. The germline CDR1 and CDR2 sequences are SGHVS and FQNEAQ. The CDR3 sequence is 16 residues long.

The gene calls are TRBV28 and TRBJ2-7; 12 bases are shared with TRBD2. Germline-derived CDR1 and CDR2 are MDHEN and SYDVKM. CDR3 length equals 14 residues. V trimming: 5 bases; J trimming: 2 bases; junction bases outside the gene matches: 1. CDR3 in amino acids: CASSLAGGTYEQYF. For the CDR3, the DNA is TGTGCCAGCAGTCTAGCGGGAGGGACCTACGAGCAGTACTTC.

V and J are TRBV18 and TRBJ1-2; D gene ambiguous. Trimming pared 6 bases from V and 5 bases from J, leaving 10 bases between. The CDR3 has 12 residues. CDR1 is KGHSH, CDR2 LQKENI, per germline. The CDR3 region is CASSQEPYGYTF. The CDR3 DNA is TGTGCCAGCTCCCAAGAGCCGTATGGCTACACCTTC. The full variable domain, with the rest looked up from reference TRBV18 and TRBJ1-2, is NAGVMQNPRHLVRRRGQEARLRCSPMKGHSHVYWYRQLPEEGLKFMVYLQKENIIDESGMPKERFSAEFPKEGPSILRIQQVVRGDSAAYFCASSQEPYGYTFGSGTRLTVV.

The DNA of the CDR3 is TGTGCCAGCAGCTATCAAATAATGAACACTGAAGCTTTCTTT. Residues: CASSYQIMNTEAFF. The chain employs TRBV5-8 and TRBJ1-1, with D unresolved. The CDR3 loop spans 14 amino acids. V lost 3 bases and J lost 0, with 9 bases in between. Germline V CDR1 and CDR2: SGHTS, YDEGEE.

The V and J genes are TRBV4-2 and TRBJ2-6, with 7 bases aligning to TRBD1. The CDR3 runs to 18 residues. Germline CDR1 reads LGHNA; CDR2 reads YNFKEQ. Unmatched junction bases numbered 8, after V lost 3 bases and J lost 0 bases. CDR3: CASSQPGQRSSGANVLTF. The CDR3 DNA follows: TGTGCCAGCAGCCAGCCGGGACAGCGCAGCTCTGGGGCCAACGTCCTGACTTTC.

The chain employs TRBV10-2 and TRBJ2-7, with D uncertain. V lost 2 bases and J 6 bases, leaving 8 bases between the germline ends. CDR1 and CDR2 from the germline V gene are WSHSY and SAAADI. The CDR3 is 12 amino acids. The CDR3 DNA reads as TGCGCCAGCAGTGAGGTGCCCAGCGAGCAGTACTTC. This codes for CASSEVPSEQYF.

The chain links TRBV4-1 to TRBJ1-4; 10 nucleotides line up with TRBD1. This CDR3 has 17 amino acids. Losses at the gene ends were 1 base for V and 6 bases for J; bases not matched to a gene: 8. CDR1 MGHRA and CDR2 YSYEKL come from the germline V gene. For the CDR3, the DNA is TGCGCCAGCAGCCAAGGGAGGCCCGGGACAGGGGATGAAAAACTGTTTTTT. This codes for CASSQGRPGTGDEKLFF.

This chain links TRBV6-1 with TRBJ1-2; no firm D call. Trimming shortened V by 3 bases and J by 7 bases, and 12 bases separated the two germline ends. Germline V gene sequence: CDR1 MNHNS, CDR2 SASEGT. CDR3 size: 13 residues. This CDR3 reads CASSDHYSSGYTF. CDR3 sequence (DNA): TGTGCCAGCAGTGACCATTACTCATCTGGCTACACCTTC.

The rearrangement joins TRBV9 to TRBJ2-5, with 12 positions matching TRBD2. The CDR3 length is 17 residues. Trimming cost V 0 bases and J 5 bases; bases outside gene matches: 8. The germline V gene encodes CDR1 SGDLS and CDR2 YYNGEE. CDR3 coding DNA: TGTGCCAGCAGCGTAGCTCCCCTAGCGGGAGGGGGTGAGACCCAGTACTTC. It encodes CASSVAPLAGGGETQYF.